Presented here are 20 T cell receptor beta chains from one specimen sequenced in a study of spatial heterogeneity in lung cancer. The time point was: sample taken at primary tumor resection. TCRdb reprocessed the 5' RACE reads via MiXCR and lists one record per CDR3 protein. Of some 15,000 distinct CDR3 sequences in the sample, around 4.7% were seen once. The study's findings and limits: Expanded alpha and beta TCR counts within tumors tracked tumor mutation counts.

The antigens these receptors bind are not known. The sequences come from lung tumor tissue, collected at surgery. The receptors shown here come from a female donor with early-stage non-small cell lung cancer.

This clonotype was counted at least ten times. At one boundary the junction diverges from the germline segment, which might be a read error. The CDR3 reads CSASPGLAGVAF. The CDR3 DNA reads as TGCAGTGCTAGTCCCGGACTAGCGGGGGTCGCCTTT. The chain links TRBV20-1 to TRBJ2-3; 13 bases line up with TRBD2. The CDR3 covers 12 residues. Per germline, CDR1 DFQATT and CDR2 SNEGSKA (reference sequence).

About this clonotype itself: Relative to the germline gene, one junction end is altered; a read error may explain this. The gene calls are TRBV7-3 and TRBJ2-5, with D unresolved. Germline V lookup: CDR1 SGHTA, CDR2 FQGTGA. This CDR3 comprises 13 residues. Here the CDR3 DNA reads TGTGCCAGCAGCCCCCCCGACCATGAGACCCAGTACTTC. Its protein is CASSPPDHETQYF.

Sample share makes this clonotype medium-sized. The V call is TRBV14, the J call TRBJ1-2, with D unclear. Trimming cost V 0 bases and J 4 bases, with 18 bases left between them. The CDR3 covers 17 residues. Germline CDR1 is SGHDN and CDR2 is FVKESK. CDR3 DNA: TGTGCCAGCAGCCAAGATCGCGTGGGTACGCTGTTCTATGGCTACACCTTC. It translates to CASSQDRVGTLFYGYTF.

This clonotype was detected many times. V is TRBV20-1 and J is TRBJ1-1, with D unclear. CDR1 and CDR2 from the germline V gene are DFQATT and SNEGSKA (reference sequence). There are 12 residues in the CDR3. The V end was cut by 6 bases, the J end by 7 bases, with 15 bases between. CDR3 in DNA: TGCAGTGCCCGCCCCGACGCCGATGAAGCTTTCTTT. It encodes CSARPDADEAFF.

In this sample, this clonotype turned up many times. The rearrangement links TRBV20-1 to TRBJ1-3; D is unresolved. V lost 1 base and J lost 4, with 17 bases in between. This CDR3 spans 16 amino acids. Germline values: CDR1 DFQATT, CDR2 SNEGSKA (reference sequence). The CDR3 spells CSARGRGWYSGNTIYF. CDR3 bases: TGCAGTGCTAGAGGAAGAGGGTGGTACTCCGGAAACACCATATATTTT.

This clonotype has at least ten counts. The gene calls are TRBV13 and TRBJ2-7; 9 bases agree with TRBD2. The germline gives CDR1 PRHDT, CDR2 FYEKMQ (reference sequence). The V gene end was trimmed by 0 bases and the J gene end by 3 bases; junction bases not matched to a gene: 3. The CDR3 runs 15 residues. The CDR3 region has the DNA TGTGCCAGCAGCTTAGGCTCAGCGGGGGGCTACGAGCAGTACTTC. This gives the protein CASSLGSAGGYEQYF. The full variable domain, rest sourced from reference TRBV13 and TRBJ2-7, is AAGVIQSPRHLIKEKRETATLKCYPIPRHDTVYWYQQGPGQDPQFLISFYEKMQSDKGSIPDRFSAQQFSDYHSELNMSSLELGDSALYFCASSLGSAGGYEQYFGPGTRLTVT.

The J gene is TRBJ2-5, the V gene TRBV27, with 11 bases aligning to TRBD2. The ends lost 5 bases at V and 3 bases at J; junction bases unmatched: 8. This CDR3 has 16 residues. CDR1 is MNHEY, CDR2 SMNVEV, per germline (reference sequence). The CDR3, as DNA: TGTGCCAGCAGTCGGACTAGCGGGCCGGTTAAAGAGACCCAGTACTTC. Encoded protein: CASSRTSGPVKETQYF.

This clonotype was counted at least ten times. J is TRBJ2-3 and V is TRBV29-1; 7 bases map to TRBD1. V lost 7 bases, J lost 6 bases, and 13 bases stayed unmatched. CDR3 length: 14 residues. Per germline, CDR1 SQVTM and CDR2 ANQGSEA. The CDR3 nucleotides are TGCAGCGCCGTCGGGACAGCGTTCACGGATACGCAGTATTTT. Its translation is CSAVGTAFTDTQYF.

Sample share makes this clonotype medium-sized. This chain uses TRBV7-9 with TRBJ2-7; no clear D gene. Germline CDR1 SEHNR, CDR2 FQNEAQ (reference sequence). The CDR3 runs 15 residues. Trimming pared 2 bases from V and 2 bases from J, leaving 13 bases between. The CDR3 DNA follows: TGTGCCAGCAGCTTAATAGATCTAAGCCCCTACGAGCAGTACTTC. Protein product: CASSLIDLSPYEQYF.

Concerning this clonotype itself: A much bigger clone sits one base away, suggesting this may be a read error. This chain links TRBV2 with TRBJ1-6; D possibly corresponds to TRBD1 (5 bases). This CDR3 comprises 14 residues. Germline V lookup: CDR1 SNHLY, CDR2 FYNNEI. DNA of the CDR3: TGTGCCAGCAGTGCGAGCCAAAGGGGTTCACCCCTCCTCTTT. Its protein is CASSASQRGSPLLF.

In its sample, this clonotype is medium-sized. The genes are TRBV11-2 and TRBJ2-1; the match to TRBD2 covers 11 bases. This CDR3 comprises 15 residues. V was pared by 3 bases and J by 4 bases, with 2 bases of the junction left unmatched. The germline V gene has CDR1 SGHAT and CDR2 FQNNGV. CDR3 sequence: CASSFVAGGYNEQFF. CDR3 bases: TGTGCCAGCAGCTTTGTAGCGGGGGGGTACAATGAGCAGTTCTTC.

The chain is built from TRBV27 and TRBJ2-7, with D possibly called TRBD1 or TRBD2 (6 bases each). This CDR3 spans 14 amino acids. V lost 5 bases to trimming and J lost 6 bases, with 17 bases between them. Per germline, CDR1 MNHEY and CDR2 SMNVEV (reference sequence). CDR3 nucleotides: TGTGCCAGCAGTCAGTACAGGGAGGACCGCGAGCAGTACTTC. Amino acids: CASSQYREDREQYF.

This clonotype was observed many times. This rearrangement joins TRBV20-1 to TRBJ1-2; 7 bases align to TRBD1. Germline V CDR1 and CDR2: DFQATT, SNEGSKA (reference sequence). CDR3 length: 13 amino acids. V shed 6 bases, J shed 6 bases, and the junction held 10 bases outside the gene matches. The CDR3 reads CSARDRDSHGYTF. The CDR3 DNA is TGCAGTGCGAGGGACAGAGACTCTCATGGCTACACCTTC.

This clonotype has at least ten counts. The chain employs TRBV2 and TRBJ1-5; D unresolved. The germline V gene has CDR1 SNHLY and CDR2 FYNNEI. This CDR3 comprises 13 residues. V lost 7 bases and J 2 bases, leaving 9 bases between the germline ends. The CDR3: CASKGVGNQPQHF. The DNA of the CDR3 is TGTGCCAGCAAGGGAGTAGGCAATCAGCCCCAGCATTTT. Full variable domain (rest looked up from reference TRBV2 and TRBJ1-5): EPEVTQTPSHQVTQMGQEVILRCVPISNHLYFYWYRQILGQKVEFLVSFYNNEISEKSEIFDDQFSVERPDGSNFTLKIRSTKLEDSAMYFCASKGVGNQPQHFGDGTRLSIL.

This clonotype occurred many times. CDR3 coding DNA: TGTGCCAGCAGCCGCTCCTCGACAGGCTCCTACGAGCAGTACTTC. Its protein is CASSRSSTGSYEQYF. The chain is built from TRBV11-2 and TRBJ2-7; a possible D gene is TRBD1 (6 bases). This CDR3 is 15 amino acids long. Per the germline V gene, CDR1 is SGHAT and CDR2 is FQNNGV. V gave up 5 bases and J gave up 0 bases, with 14 bases separating them.

This clonotype was counted at least ten times. The CDR3 DNA is TGTGCCAGTAGTATATCAGGTCAGGACAATCAGCCCCAGCATTTT. Translated, it gives CASSISGQDNQPQHF. The J gene is TRBJ1-5, the V gene TRBV19, with D unclear. CDR3 size: 15 residues. Per the germline V gene, CDR1 is LNHDA and CDR2 is SQIVND (reference sequence). The ends were cut back, 2 bases at V and 3 bases at J, with 11 bases in the middle.

At least ten counts were recorded for this clonotype. This rearrangement joins TRBV19 to TRBJ2-7; D is perhaps TRBD1 or TRBD2 (6 bases each). CDR1 LNHDA and CDR2 SQIVND come from the germline V gene (reference sequence). This CDR3 comprises 13 residues. The V end lost 8 bases, the J end lost 0 bases, and 11 bases lay between the germline ends. This CDR3 reads CASAPGASYEQYF. DNA for the CDR3: TGTGCCAGTGCGCCGGGGGCCTCCTACGAGCAGTACTTC.

This clonotype has just a few counts. The CDR3 here is CAIAPGPSYNEQFF. The DNA of the CDR3 is TGTGCCATCGCCCCCGGACCGTCTTACAATGAGCAGTTCTTC. This sequence joins TRBV10-3 and TRBJ2-1; no reliable D call. V dropped 8 bases and J dropped 4 bases, with 15 bases sitting between them. In germline, CDR1 is ENHRY, CDR2 SYGVKD. The CDR3 sequence is 14 residues long.

This clonotype has a count of ten or more. This chain joins TRBV5-5 and TRBJ2-3; TRBD2 agrees at 13 bases. This CDR3 spans 18 amino acids. The V and J ends lost 2 bases and 0 bases, in that order; junction bases with no gene match: 6. Germline values: CDR1 SGHKS, CDR2 YYEKEE (reference sequence). CDR3 in amino acids: CASSLGTSGVPSTDTQYF. The CDR3 DNA follows: TGTGCCAGCAGCTTAGGGACTAGCGGGGTCCCTAGCACAGATACGCAGTATTTT.

In this sample, this clonotype turned up many times. The gene calls are TRBV2 and TRBJ2-3; 11 bases align to TRBD2. The ends lost 9 bases at V and 2 bases at J; junction bases unmatched: 7. Germline V gene data show CDR1 as SNHLY and CDR2 as FYNNEI. The CDR3 totals 15 residues. The CDR3 nucleotides read TGTGCCAGGTTACTAGCGGGGGAATACACAGATACGCAGTATTTT. It encodes CARLLAGEYTDTQYF.